This passage covers 14 T cell receptor beta chains from one sample sequenced in a study of T cells expressing NK-cell markers (TCRdb year 2020). Libraries were built with 5' RACE. Data came from an Illumina HiSeq 2000. After TCRdb reprocessed the reads, each CDR3 protein sequence was kept as one row, without DNA. The sample table records 450,000 to 600,000 distinct CDR3 sequences. The ten largest clones represent roughly 3.5% of the sample. The sequenced sample was blood T cells: a sorted CD56 or NKG2C T cell subset, CD4+ or CD8+ T cells, or bulk PBMC T cells (not recorded which). The receptors stem from a man aged 18 to 29 in good health. Donor details come from another sample of the same person, matched by shared clones.

The rearrangement joins TRBV7-3 to TRBJ1-4; the D call from TCRdb, TRBD1, cannot be confirmed without DNA. Germline V gene sequence: CDR1 SGHTA, CDR2 FQGTGA. The CDR3 has 15 amino acids. The CDR3 spells CASSARGQANEKLFF.

V and J are TRBV6-1 and TRBJ1-3; TCRdb selects TRBD1, and the lack of DNA leaves this call unchecked. The CDR3 loop spans 13 amino acids. Germline-derived CDR1 and CDR2 are MNHNS and SASEGT. The CDR3 reads CASSRTVGNTIYF.

The rearrangement uses TRBV6-1 and TRBJ1-3. The germline gives CDR1 MNHNS, CDR2 SASEGT. This CDR3 is 15 amino acids long. CDR3 residues: CASSEWGPSGNTIYF.

The V call is TRBV20-1, the J call TRBJ2-1; TCRdb designates TRBD2, a call that cannot be tested without DNA. CDR1 is DFQATT, CDR2 SNEGSKA, per germline (reference sequence). This CDR3 spans 18 amino acids. The CDR3 reads CSAREEPKAAGWSDEQFF.

V is TRBV2 and J is TRBJ1-3; TCRdb reports TRBD1, a call that lacks DNA to check it against. This CDR3 is built from 15 residues. Germline loops: CDR1 SNHLY, CDR2 FYNNEI. Here the CDR3 reads CASSEEQGDGNTIYF.

The rearrangement links TRBV11-1 to TRBJ2-1; TCRdb's D call, TRBD2, is unchecked because there is no DNA. Germline CDR1 and CDR2: SGHAT and FQDESV (reference sequence). This CDR3 spans 16 amino acids. The CDR3 region is CASSLVASGPYNEQFF.

The chain uses TRBV20-1 and TRBJ2-7; TCRdb returns TRBD1, unconfirmable since there is no DNA. This CDR3 is built from 16 residues. In germline, CDR1 is DFQATT, CDR2 SNEGSKA (reference sequence). The CDR3 loop reads CSARDRGQGLSYEQYF.

The CDR3 here is CASSYSANYEQYF. This chain links TRBV6-6 with TRBJ2-7. This CDR3 contains 13 residues. Germline CDR1 is MNHNY and CDR2 is SVGAGI (reference sequence).

The J gene is TRBJ2-5, the V gene TRBV20-1; TCRdb's assignment of TRBD1 cannot be checked, as there is no DNA. Germline CDR1 DFQATT, CDR2 SNEGSKA (reference sequence). The CDR3 has 14 residues. The CDR3 reads CSSHPDQNQETQYF.

CDR3 loop: CAISGAGGPYEQYF. The V gene is TRBV10-3, the J gene TRBJ2-7; TCRdb gives TRBD2 as the D gene, but with no DNA this cannot be confirmed. This CDR3 region has 14 residues. In germline, CDR1 is ENHRY, CDR2 SYGVKD.

The V call is TRBV28, the J call TRBJ1-1; TCRdb proposes TRBD1, but this gene call is untestable without DNA. The germline CDR1 and CDR2 sequences are MDHEN and SYDVKM. This CDR3 has 14 residues. The CDR3 here is CAALTDPGVTEAFF.

The V gene is TRBV29-1, the J gene TRBJ2-1; the TRBD2 assignment by TCRdb is unverifiable without DNA. The CDR3 has 14 residues. Germline V gene lookup returns CDR1 SQVTM and CDR2 ANQGSEA. CDR3 region: CSVAGGTNYNEQFF.

The chain employs TRBV7-2 and TRBJ1-1; TCRdb returns TRBD1, unconfirmable since there is no DNA. The CDR3 is 14 amino acids. Germline V gene sequence: CDR1 SGHTA, CDR2 FQGNSA. CDR3 region: CASSLRGTATEAFF.

This rearrangement joins TRBV6-1 to TRBJ2-6; the TCRdb D gene call, TRBD2, has no DNA to confirm it. The germline V gene has CDR1 MNHNS and CDR2 SASEGT. The CDR3 runs to 15 residues. The CDR3 loop reads CASTGGGSGANVLTF.